This T cell receptor beta chain was captured by sequencing in a study of T cell responses to AZD1222 COVID-19 vaccine. Repertoires were generated with immunoSEQ multiplex PCR, while TCRdb's copy carries only in-frame clones and drops some. The profile covers about 180,000 clones, with 88% appearing a single time and approximately 10% taken by the ten largest. General observations from the study: Nearly half of the spike-specific TCRs reportedly recognize variant regions that carry no mutations. Most donors were white British and more were female, and clonal diversity was possibly underestimated. Repertoire samples came only from after the peak T cell response.

The germline V and J ends were trimmed by 3 bases and 3 bases, with 12 bases remaining between them. Germline CDR1 is MDHEN and CDR2 is SYDVKM. This CDR3 comprises 14 residues. A word on this clone: Its antigen is not identified.

Second doses at about 4 or about 12 weeks were pooled. This material consisted of peripheral blood, taken 28 days after the second AZD1222 dose. This chain links TRBV28 with TRBJ2-7; D remains ambiguous. This sequence was found in an adult who received the AZD1222 COVID-19 vaccine. The CDR3 nucleotides read TGTGCCAGCAGTTTTGAGGCCGGGCACTACGAGCAGTACTTC. Encoded protein: CASSFEAGHYEQYF.